The subject of this entry is one TCR beta chain. Documented time point: pretreatment peripheral blood. The data originate from a study of PD-L1 blockade in urothelial cancer. This table comes from immunoSEQ multiplex PCR, and its TCRdb copy is limited to in-frame clones, with some not included. The sample shows 70,000 to 95,000 clones, roughly 90% of them seen only once. The origin of this receptor is a woman of 80 years or more with urothelial cancer. The specimen was PBMCs, collected around atezolizumab (anti-PD-L1) treatment.

The CDR3 bases are TGTGCCAGCAGCCTAGGACAGGGCTTATACGAGCAGTACTTC. Translated, it gives CASSLGQGLYEQYF. V is TRBV5-6 and J is TRBJ2-7; 8 nucleotides match TRBD1. This CDR3 contains 14 residues. Losses at the gene ends were 4 bases for V and 4 bases for J; bases not matched to a gene: 7. Germline V gene lookup returns CDR1 SGHDT and CDR2 YYEEEE.